In this sample, the clone carrying this T cell receptor (beta chain) turned up many times. What it binds is unknown. The time point is: sample taken at primary tumor resection. No cell sorting; template was whole RNA from tumor, lung tissue or PBMC. Donors were fewer than 90 untreated early-stage non-small cell lung cancer patients. This record comes from a study of spatial heterogeneity in lung cancer. Across the whole study: Each unique TCR and UMI combination was seen more than ten times on average in raw reads.

Every TCR cDNA molecule carried a tag that served as a unique molecular identifier. TCRdb passed the 5' RACE reads through MiXCR, listing each CDR3 protein once. Of around 40,000 distinct CDR3 sequences listed, approximately 5.2% were seen once; the top ten hold 20% to 30%. Study outcomes and limitations: Ubiquitous expanded tumor TCRs were seen in blood more at resection than at follow-up.

This sequence was found in a female donor with early-stage non-small cell lung cancer. Specimen: PBMCs, collected at surgery.

In DNA form, the CDR3 reads TGCAGTGCTAGGGTGACAGGGGTCCTGGGTACGCAGTATTTT. Translation: CSARVTGVLGTQYF. The rearrangement uses TRBV20-1 and TRBJ2-3, with 8 bases matching TRBD1. CDR1 is DFQATT, CDR2 SNEGSKA, per germline (reference sequence). The V and J ends lost 3 bases and 8 bases, in that order; junction bases with no gene match: 10. The CDR3 spans 14 residues.